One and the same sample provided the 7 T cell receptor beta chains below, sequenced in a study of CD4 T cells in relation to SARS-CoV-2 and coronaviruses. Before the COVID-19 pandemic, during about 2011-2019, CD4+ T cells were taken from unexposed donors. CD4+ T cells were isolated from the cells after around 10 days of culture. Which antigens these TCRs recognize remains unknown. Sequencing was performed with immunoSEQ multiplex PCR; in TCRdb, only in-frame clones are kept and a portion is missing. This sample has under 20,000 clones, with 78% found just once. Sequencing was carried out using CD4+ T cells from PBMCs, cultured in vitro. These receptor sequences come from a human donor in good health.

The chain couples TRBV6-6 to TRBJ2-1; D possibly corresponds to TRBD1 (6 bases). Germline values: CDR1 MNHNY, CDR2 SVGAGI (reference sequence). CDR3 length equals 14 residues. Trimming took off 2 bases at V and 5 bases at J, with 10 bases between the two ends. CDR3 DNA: TGTGCCAGCAGTTACCACCCAGGGGACAATGAGCAGTTCTTC. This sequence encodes CASSYHPGDNEQFF.

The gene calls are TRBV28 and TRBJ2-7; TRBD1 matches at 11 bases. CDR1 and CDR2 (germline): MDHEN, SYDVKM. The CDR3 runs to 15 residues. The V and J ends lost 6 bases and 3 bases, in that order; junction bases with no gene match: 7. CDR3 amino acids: CASRSRGTGGYEQYF. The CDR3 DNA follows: TGTGCCAGCAGAAGCAGGGGGACAGGGGGCTACGAGCAGTACTTC.

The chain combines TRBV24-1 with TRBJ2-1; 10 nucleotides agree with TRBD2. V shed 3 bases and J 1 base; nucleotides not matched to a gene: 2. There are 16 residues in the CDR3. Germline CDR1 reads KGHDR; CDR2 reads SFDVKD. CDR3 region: CATSDASGGSYNEQFF. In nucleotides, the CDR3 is TGTGCCACCAGTGATGCTAGCGGGGGTTCCTACAATGAGCAGTTCTTC.

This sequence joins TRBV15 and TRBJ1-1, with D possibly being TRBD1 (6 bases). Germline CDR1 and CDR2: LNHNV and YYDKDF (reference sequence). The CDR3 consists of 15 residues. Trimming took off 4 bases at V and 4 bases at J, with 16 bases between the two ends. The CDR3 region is CATSTTGILSTEAFF. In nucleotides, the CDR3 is TGTGCCACCAGCACAACAGGGATCCTAAGCACTGAAGCTTTCTTT.

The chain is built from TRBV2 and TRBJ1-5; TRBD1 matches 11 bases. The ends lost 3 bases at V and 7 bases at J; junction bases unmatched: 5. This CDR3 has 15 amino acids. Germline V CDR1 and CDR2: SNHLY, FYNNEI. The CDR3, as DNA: TGTGCCAGCAGTGACCGGACAGGGGGCAGGCAGCCCCAGCATTTT. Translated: CASSDRTGGRQPQHF. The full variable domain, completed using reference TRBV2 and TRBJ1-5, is EPEVTQTPSHQVTQMGQEVILRCVPISNHLYFYWYRQILGQKVEFLVSFYNNEISEKSEIFDDQFSVERPDGSNFTLKIRSTKLEDSAMYFCASSDRTGGRQPQHFGDGTRLSIL.

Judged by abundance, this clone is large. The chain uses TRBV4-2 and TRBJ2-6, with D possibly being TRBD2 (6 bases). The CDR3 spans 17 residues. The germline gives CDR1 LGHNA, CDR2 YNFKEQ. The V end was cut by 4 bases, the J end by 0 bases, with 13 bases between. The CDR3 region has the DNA TGTGCCAGCAGCCGCCAGGCGGGACCCTCTGGGGCCAACGTCCTGACTTTC. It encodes CASSRQAGPSGANVLTF.

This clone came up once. The CDR3 region is CSASSRQSSSSGANVLTF. CDR3 DNA sequence: TGCAGTGCTAGTTCCAGGCAATCAAGTAGTTCTGGGGCCAACGTCCTGACTTTC. The chain has TRBV20-1 and TRBJ2-6, with D unclear. Germline lookup yields CDR1 DFQATT and CDR2 SNEGSKA (reference sequence). With 3 bases removed from V and 1 base from J, the gap between germline ends came to 19 bases. This CDR3 has 18 amino acids.